The entry below gives a single TCR beta chain sequence along with its context. Its target is not known. The sample originates from a study of cytomegalovirus exposure and HLA in healthy donors. Notes on the study in general: According to the study, 150 to 200 TCR beta chains were cytomegalovirus-associated. Some V segments could not be told apart, so they were left out, TRBV6-2 and TRBV6-3 among them. Across all donors, roughly uniform sequencing depth was an assumption of the presence/absence analyses.

V lost 2 bases and J 4 bases, leaving 6 bases between the germline ends. From germline, CDR1 is MRHNA and CDR2 SNTAGT. This CDR3 has 14 amino acids. It was with 60 Vbeta and 13 Jbeta primers that the PCR ran. Profiled with immunoSEQ multiplex PCR; TCRdb holds only in-frame clones, not every one. In the table there are around 100,000 clones, 75% to 85% of which are singletons. This clonotype originated in a woman younger than 30 in good health and CMV-seropositive. The sequenced sample was PBMCs. This chain joins TRBV6-4 and TRBJ2-6; D is unresolved. The CDR3 DNA reads as TGTGCCAGCAGTGACACTCGGGGGGCCAACGTCCTGACTTTC. It specifies CASSDTRGANVLTF.